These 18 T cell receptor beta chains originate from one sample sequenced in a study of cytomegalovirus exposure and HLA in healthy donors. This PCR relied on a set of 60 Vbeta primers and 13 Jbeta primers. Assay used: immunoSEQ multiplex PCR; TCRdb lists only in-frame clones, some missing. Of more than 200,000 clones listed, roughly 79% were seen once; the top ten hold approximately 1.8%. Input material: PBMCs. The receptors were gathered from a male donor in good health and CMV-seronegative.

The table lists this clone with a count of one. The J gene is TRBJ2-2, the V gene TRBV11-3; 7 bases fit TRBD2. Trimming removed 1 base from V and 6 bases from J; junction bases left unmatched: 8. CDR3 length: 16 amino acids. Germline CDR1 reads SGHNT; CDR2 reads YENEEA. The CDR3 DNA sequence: TGTGCCAGCAGCTTAGCCGGGGGGAAAGGATCCGGGGAGCTGTTTTTT. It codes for CASSLAGGKGSGELFF.

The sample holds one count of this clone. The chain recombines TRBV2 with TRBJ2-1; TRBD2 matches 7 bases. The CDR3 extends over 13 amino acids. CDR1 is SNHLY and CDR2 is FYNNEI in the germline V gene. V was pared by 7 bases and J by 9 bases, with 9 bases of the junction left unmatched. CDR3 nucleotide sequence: TGTGCCAGCACGAAAGAGCGGGAAAGTGAGCAGTTCTTC. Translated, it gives CASTKERESEQFF.

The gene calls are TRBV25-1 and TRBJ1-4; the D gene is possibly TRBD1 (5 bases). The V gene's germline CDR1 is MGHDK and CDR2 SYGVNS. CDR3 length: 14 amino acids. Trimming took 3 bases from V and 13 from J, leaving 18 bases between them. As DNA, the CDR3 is TGTGCCAGCAGTGATGGGGGGTCCGGGGCGATACTGTTTTTT. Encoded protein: CASSDGGSGAILFF.

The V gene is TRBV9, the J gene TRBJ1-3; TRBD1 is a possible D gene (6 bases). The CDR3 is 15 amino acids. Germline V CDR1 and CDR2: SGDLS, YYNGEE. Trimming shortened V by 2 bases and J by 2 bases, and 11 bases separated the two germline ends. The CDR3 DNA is TGTGCCAGCAGCGTCCAGCGGACAGCTGGAAACACCATATATTTT. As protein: CASSVQRTAGNTIYF.

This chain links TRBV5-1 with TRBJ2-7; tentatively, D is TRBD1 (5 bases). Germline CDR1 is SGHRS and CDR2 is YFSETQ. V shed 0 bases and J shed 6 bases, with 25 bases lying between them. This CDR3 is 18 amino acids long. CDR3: CASSLGSFTGSPFSEQYF. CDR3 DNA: TGCGCCAGCAGCTTGGGGTCTTTCACAGGCTCTCCCTTCAGCGAGCAGTACTTC.

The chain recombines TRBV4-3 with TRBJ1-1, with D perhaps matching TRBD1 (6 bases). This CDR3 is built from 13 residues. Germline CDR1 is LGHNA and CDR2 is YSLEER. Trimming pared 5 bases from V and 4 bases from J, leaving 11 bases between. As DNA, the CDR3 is TGCGCCAGCAGCTCAGTCAGGGGCACTGAAGCTTTCTTT. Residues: CASSSVRGTEAFF.

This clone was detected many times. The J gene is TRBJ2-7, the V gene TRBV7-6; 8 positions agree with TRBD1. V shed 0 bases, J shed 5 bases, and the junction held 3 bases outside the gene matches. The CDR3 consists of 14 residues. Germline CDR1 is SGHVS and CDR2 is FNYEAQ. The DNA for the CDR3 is TGTGCCAGCAGCTTAGCCGGGACAGGAAACGAGCAGTACTTC. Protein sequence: CASSLAGTGNEQYF.

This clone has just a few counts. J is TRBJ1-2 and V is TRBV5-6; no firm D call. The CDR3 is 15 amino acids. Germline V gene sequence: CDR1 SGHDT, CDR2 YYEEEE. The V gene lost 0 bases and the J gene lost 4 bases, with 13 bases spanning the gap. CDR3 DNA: TGTGCCAGCAGCTTGGGTCCGGGCGGGAGCTATGGCTACACCTTC. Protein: CASSLGPGGSYGYTF.

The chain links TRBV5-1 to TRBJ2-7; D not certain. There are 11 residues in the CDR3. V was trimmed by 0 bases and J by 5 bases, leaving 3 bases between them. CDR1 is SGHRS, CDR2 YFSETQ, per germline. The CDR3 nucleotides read TGCGCCAGCAGCTTGGCTAACGAGCAGTACTTC. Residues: CASSLANEQYF.

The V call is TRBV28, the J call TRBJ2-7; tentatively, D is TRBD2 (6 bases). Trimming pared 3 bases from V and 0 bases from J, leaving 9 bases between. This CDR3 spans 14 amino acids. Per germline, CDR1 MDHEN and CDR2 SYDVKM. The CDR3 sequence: CASSLGLNSYEQYF. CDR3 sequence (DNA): TGTGCCAGCAGTTTGGGACTGAACTCCTACGAGCAGTACTTC.

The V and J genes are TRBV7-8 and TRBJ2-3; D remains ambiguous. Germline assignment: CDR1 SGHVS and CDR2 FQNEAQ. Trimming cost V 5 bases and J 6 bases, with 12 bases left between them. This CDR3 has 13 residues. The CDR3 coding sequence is TGTGCCAGCAGCCAGCGCCCCTCCGATACGCAGTATTTT. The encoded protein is CASSQRPSDTQYF.

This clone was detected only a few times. Written as DNA, the CDR3 is TGCGCCAGCAGGTACAGGGGATTTCAGGTAAACACCATATATTTT. Protein product: CASRYRGFQVNTIYF. The chain joins TRBV10-2 to TRBJ1-3, with 7 bases aligning to TRBD1. V shed 6 bases, J shed 6 bases, and the junction held 11 bases outside the gene matches. CDR1 and CDR2 (germline): WSHSY, SAAADI. The CDR3 is made up of 15 amino acids.

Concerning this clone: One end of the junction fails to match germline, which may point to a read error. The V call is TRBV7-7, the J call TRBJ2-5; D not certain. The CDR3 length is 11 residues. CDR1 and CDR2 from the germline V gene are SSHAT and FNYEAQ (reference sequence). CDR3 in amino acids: CASISQETQYF. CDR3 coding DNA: TGTGCTAGCATCTCCCAAGAGACCCAGTACTTC.

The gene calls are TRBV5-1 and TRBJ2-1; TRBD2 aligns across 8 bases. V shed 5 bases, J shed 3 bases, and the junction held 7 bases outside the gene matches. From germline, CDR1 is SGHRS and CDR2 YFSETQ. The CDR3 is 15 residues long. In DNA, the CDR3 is TGCGCCAGCAGAGGGCTAGCGGGTGACTACAATGAGCAGTTCTTC. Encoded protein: CASRGLAGDYNEQFF.

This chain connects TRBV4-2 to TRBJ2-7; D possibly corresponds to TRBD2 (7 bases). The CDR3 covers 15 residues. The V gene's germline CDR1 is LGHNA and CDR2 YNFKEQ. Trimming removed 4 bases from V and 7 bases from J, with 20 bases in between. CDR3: CASSPTPRGRGEQYF. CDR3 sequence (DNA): TGTGCCAGCAGCCCTACTCCGCGGGGGCGAGGGGAGCAGTACTTC.

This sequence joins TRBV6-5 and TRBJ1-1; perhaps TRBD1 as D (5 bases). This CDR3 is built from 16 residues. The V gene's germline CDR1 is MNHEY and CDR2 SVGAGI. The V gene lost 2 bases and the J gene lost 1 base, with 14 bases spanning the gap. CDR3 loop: CASSYRFFDRNTEAFF. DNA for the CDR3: TGTGCCAGCAGTTACCGCTTTTTTGACAGGAACACTGAAGCTTTCTTT.

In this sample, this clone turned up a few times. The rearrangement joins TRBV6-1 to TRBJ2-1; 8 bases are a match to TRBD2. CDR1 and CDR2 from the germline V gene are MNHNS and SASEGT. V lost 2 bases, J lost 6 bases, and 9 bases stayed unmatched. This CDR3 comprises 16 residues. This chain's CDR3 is CASSEFAGGGSNEQFF. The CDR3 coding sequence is TGTGCCAGCAGTGAATTTGCGGGGGGCGGCTCCAATGAGCAGTTCTTC.

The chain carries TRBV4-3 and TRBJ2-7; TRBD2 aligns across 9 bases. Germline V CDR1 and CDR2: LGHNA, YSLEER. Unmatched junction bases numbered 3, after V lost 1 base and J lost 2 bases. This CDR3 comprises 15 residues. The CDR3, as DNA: TGCGCCAGCAGCCAAGGAGCTAGCGGGGCCTACGAGCAGTACTTC. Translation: CASSQGASGAYEQYF.